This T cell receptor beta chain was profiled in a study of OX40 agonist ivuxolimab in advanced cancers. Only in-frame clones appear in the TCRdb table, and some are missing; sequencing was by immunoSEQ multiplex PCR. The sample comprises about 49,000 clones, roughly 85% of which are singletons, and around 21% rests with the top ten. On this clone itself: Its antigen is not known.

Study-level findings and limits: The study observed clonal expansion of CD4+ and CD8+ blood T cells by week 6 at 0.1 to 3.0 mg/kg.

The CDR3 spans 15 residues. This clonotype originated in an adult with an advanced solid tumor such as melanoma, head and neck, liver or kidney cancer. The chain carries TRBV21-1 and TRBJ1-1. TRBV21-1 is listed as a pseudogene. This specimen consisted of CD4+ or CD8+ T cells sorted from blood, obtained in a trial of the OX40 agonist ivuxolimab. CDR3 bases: TGTGCCAGCAGCTACTTTCCGTGGGGAGGGGCTGAAGCTTTCTTT. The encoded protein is CASSYFPWGGAEAFF.